The next 9 T cell receptor beta chains were all read from a single sample in a study of CD8 T cells in ankylosing spondylitis. Their antigen targets remain unknown. Findings and caveats of the study: Among TCR beta sequences, a motif of roughly 8 highly homologous variants appeared characteristic of ankylosing spondylitis blood.

One entry per CDR3 protein, called by TCRdb with MiXCR from the 5' RACE reads. The data show about 840,000 distinct CDR3 sequences, around 11% seen once. The sequencing sample was made of blood, either unsorted or a sorted T cell fraction (not recorded which). The receptor set was obtained from a male donor with ankylosing spondylitis.

This clonotype was counted between two and nine times. V and J are TRBV27 and TRBJ2-7; D possibly uses TRBD1 or TRBD2 (5 bases each). Germline values: CDR1 MNHEY, CDR2 SMNVEV (reference sequence). Trimming stripped 7 bases from V and 4 bases from J, with 20 bases between. The CDR3 is 15 residues long. The DNA for the CDR3 is TGTGCCAGCACGCCAGCTGGGGGAACGTTTTACGAGCAGTACTTC. This codes for CASTPAGGTFYEQYF.

The chain employs TRBV10-3 and TRBJ2-2; either TRBD1 or TRBD2 may supply D (6 bases each). V gave up 3 bases and J gave up 0 bases, with 14 bases separating them. This CDR3 contains 17 residues. CDR1 is ENHRY, CDR2 SYGVKD, per germline. The CDR3 DNA reads as TGTGCCATCAGTGAAGGGGTAGGGGGGACGAACACCGGGGAGCTGTTTTTT. Amino acid sequence: CAISEGVGGTNTGELFF.

This chain joins TRBV14 and TRBJ2-7; TRBD1 or TRBD2 may be the D gene (5 bases each). Germline V gene sequence: CDR1 SGHDN, CDR2 FVKESK. Trimming cost V 4 bases and J 3 bases, with 22 bases left between them. CDR3 length equals 17 residues. CDR3 loop: CASSPTYTRQRGYEQYF. The CDR3 DNA is TGTGCCAGCAGCCCGACATATACTAGACAGAGGGGCTACGAGCAGTACTTC.

This clonotype was found many times. The genes are TRBV12-3 or TRBV12-4 and TRBJ1-1; TRBD1 aligns across 7 bases. This CDR3 region has 13 residues. J gave up 4 bases and V 5 bases, and 4 bases lay outside the gene matches. The CDR3 DNA reads TGTGCCAGCAGTCGACAGGGAGGCACTGAAGCTTTCTTT. Residues: CASSRQGGTEAFF.

The rearrangement joins TRBV12-3 or TRBV12-4 to TRBJ1-1; 7 positions match TRBD1. Trimming at V came to 7 bases and at J to 5 bases, leaving 10 bases not matched to a gene. This CDR3 spans 14 amino acids. CDR3 sequence reads: CASNDRAGRTEAFF. DNA for the CDR3: TGTGCCAGCAATGACAGGGCCGGACGTACTGAAGCTTTCTTT.

This chain connects TRBV24-1 to TRBJ1-4, with a possible D match to TRBD1 (6 bases). Trimming pared 3 bases from V and 3 bases from J, leaving 13 bases between. Per the germline V gene, CDR1 is KGHDR and CDR2 is SFDVKD. The CDR3 covers 16 residues. CDR3 protein: CATSDARGIANEKLFF. CDR3 in DNA: TGTGCCACCAGTGATGCCAGGGGCATTGCTAATGAAAAACTGTTTTTT.

This clonotype was observed a handful of times. This chain connects TRBV7-2 to TRBJ2-1; 8 bases fit TRBD1. V gave up 4 bases and J gave up 4 bases; unmatched junction bases: 6. The germline V gene encodes CDR1 SGHTA and CDR2 FQGNSA. CDR3 size: 15 residues. The CDR3 region is CASSSQGAGYNEQFF. The CDR3 bases are TGTGCCAGCAGCTCCCAGGGGGCCGGTTACAATGAGCAGTTCTTC.

The chain recombines TRBV15 with TRBJ2-2, with a weak D call TRBD1 (6 bases). Germline V gene lookup returns CDR1 LNHNV and CDR2 YYDKDF (reference sequence). The length of the CDR3 is 16 residues. Trimming stripped 5 bases from V and 6 bases from J, with 19 bases between. The CDR3 is CATSLRQVYGAGELFF. Here the CDR3 DNA reads TGTGCCACCAGCCTGAGACAGGTCTATGGGGCCGGGGAGCTGTTTTTT.

This clonotype was recorded a few times. The chain joins TRBV10-3 to TRBJ1-1; D unclear. Trimming cost V 4 bases and J 3 bases, with 6 bases left between them. This CDR3 is built from 12 residues. Germline lookup yields CDR1 ENHRY and CDR2 SYGVKD. The CDR3 reads CAISGRHTEAFF. The CDR3 DNA sequence: TGTGCCATCAGTGGGAGGCACACTGAAGCTTTCTTT.